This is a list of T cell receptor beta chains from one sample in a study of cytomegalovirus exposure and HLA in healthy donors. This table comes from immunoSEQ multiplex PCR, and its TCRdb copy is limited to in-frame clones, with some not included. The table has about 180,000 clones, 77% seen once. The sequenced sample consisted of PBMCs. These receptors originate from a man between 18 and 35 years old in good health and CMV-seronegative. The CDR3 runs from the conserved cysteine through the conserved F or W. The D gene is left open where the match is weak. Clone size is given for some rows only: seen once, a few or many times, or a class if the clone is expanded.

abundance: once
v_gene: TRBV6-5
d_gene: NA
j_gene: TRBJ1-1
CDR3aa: CASSYWGSVNTEAFF
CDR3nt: TGTGCCAGCAGTTACTGGGGCTCGGTGAACACTGAAGCTTTCTTT

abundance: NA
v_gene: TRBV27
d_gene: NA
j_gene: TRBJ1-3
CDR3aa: CASSSNIQGPGNTIYF
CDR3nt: TGTGCCAGCAGTTCGAATATACAGGGTCCCGGAAACACCATATATTTT

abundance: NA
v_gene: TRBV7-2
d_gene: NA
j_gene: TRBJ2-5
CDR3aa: CASRGGLLETQYF
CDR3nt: TGTGCCAGCAGGGGTGGGCTACTTGAGACCCAGTACTTC

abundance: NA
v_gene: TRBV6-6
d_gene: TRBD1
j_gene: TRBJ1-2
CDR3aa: CASSGDSLINYGYTF
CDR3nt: TGTGCCAGCAGTGGGGACAGCTTAATTAACTATGGCTACACCTTC

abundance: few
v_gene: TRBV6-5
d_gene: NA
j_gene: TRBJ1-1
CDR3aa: CASTSPGAATEAFF
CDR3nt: TGTGCCAGCACATCTCCAGGGGCGGCCACTGAAGCTTTCTTT

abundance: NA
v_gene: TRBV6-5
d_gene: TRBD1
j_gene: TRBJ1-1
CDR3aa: CASSYSVQGEATEAFF
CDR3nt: TGTGCCAGCAGTTACTCCGTACAGGGGGAGGCCACTGAAGCTTTCTTT

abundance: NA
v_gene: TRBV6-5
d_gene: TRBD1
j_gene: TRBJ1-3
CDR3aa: CASSSRTGLGNTIYF
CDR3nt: TGTGCCAGCAGTTCCCGGACAGGGTTAGGAAACACCATATATTTT

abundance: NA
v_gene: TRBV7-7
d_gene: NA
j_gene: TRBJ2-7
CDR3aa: CASIASREGFYEQYF
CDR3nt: TGTGCTAGCATCGCATCCAGGGAAGGGTTTTACGAGCAGTACTTC

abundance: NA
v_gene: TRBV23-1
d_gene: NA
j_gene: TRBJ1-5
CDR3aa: CASSQGGMDNQPQHF
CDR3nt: TGCGCCAGCAGTCAAGGGGGGATGGACAATCAGCCCCAGCATTTT

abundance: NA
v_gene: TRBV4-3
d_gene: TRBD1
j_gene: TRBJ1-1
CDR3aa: CASRDRGTTEAFF
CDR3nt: TGCGCCAGCAGAGACAGGGGGACCACTGAAGCTTTCTTT

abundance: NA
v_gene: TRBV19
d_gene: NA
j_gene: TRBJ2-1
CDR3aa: CASSPRISYNEQFF
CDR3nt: TGTGCCAGTAGCCCGAGGATCTCCTACAATGAGCAGTTCTTC

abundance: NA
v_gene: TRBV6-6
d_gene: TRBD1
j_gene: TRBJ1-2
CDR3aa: CASSYAGQGYYGYTF
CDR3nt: TGTGCCAGCAGTTACGCGGGACAGGGATACTATGGCTACACCTTC

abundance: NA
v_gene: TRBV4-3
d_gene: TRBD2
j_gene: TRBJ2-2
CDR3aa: CASSQVGLAGANTGELFF
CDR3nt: TGCGCCAGCAGCCAAGTGGGCCTAGCGGGGGCGAACACCGGGGAGCTGTTTTTT

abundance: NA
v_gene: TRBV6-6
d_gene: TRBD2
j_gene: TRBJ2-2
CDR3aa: CATKSGTTGELFF
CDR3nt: TGTGCCACCAAAAGCGGGACCACCGGGGAGCTGTTTTTT

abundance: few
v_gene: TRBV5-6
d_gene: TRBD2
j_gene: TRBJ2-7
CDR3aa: CASSPGGVFPYEQYF
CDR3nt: TGTGCCAGCAGCCCGGGAGGGGTGTTCCCCTACGAGCAGTACTTC

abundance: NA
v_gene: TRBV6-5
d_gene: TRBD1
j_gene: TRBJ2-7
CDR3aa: CASSYSGTGDEQYF
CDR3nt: TGTGCCAGCAGTTACTCGGGGACAGGGGACGAGCAGTACTTC

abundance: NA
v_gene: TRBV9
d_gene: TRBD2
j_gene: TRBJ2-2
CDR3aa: CASSVAPLGAGGLAGELFF
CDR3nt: TGTGCCAGCAGCGTAGCCCCGCTTGGAGCGGGAGGGTTGGCAGGGGAGCTGTTTTTT

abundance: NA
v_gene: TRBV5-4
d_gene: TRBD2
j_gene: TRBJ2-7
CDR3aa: CASSFTSGRSYEQYF
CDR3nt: TGTGCCAGCAGCTTTACTAGCGGGAGATCCTACGAGCAGTACTTC

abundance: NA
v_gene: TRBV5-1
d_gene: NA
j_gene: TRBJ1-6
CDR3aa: CASRERDNSPLHF
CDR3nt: TGCGCCAGCAGGGAGAGGGATAATTCACCCCTCCACTTT

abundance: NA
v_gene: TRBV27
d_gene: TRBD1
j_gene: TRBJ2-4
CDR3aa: CASSSGDRGHIQYF
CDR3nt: TGTGCCAGCAGTTCGGGGGACAGGGGACACATTCAGTACTTC

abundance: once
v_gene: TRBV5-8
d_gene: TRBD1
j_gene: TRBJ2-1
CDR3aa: CASSLRPGGEQFF
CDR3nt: TGTGCCAGCAGCTTGCGGCCAGGGGGTGAGCAGTTCTTC

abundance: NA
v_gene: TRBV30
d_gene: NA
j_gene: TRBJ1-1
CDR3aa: CAWSLDSNTEAFF
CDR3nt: TGTGCCTGGAGTTTGGACAGCAACACTGAAGCTTTCTTT

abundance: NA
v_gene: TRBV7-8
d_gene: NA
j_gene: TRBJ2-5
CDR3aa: CASSPRTDPRETQYF
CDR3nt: TGTGCCAGCAGCCCCAGGACAGATCCCCGGGAGACCCAGTACTTC

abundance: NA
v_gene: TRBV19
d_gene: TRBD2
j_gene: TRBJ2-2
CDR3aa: CASSGSAGGLRNTGELFF
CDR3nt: TGTGCCAGTAGTGGCTCAGCGGGAGGCCTACGGAACACCGGGGAGCTGTTTTTT

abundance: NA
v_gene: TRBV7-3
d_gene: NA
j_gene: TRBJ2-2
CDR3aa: CASSPGHSNTGELFF
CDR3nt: TGCGCCAGCAGCCCGGGACACTCGAACACCGGGGAGCTGTTTTTT

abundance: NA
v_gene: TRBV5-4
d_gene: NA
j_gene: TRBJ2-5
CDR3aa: CASRGADQETQYF
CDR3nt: TGTGCCAGCAGGGGAGCAGACCAAGAGACCCAGTACTTC

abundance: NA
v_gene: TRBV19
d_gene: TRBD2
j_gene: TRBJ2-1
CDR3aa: CASNPGLATYNEQFF
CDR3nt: TGTGCCAGTAACCCGGGACTAGCTACCTACAATGAGCAGTTCTTC

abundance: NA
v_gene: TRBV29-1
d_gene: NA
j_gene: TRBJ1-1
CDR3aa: CSVEAVQGSNTEAFF
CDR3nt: TGCAGCGTTGAAGCCGTACAGGGCTCGAACACTGAAGCTTTCTTT

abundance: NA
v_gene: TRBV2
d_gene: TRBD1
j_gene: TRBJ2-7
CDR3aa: CASSESTGDLYEQYF
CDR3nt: TGTGCCAGCAGTGAAAGCACAGGGGATCTTTACGAGCAGTACTTC

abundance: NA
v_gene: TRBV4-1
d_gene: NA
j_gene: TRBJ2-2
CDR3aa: CASSQVHLGRELFF
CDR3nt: TGCGCCAGCAGCCAAGTACACCTTGGCCGGGAGCTGTTTTTT

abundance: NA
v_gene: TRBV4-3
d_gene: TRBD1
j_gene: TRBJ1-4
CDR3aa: CASSQGVLQGRSYEKLFF
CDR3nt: TGCGCCAGCAGCCAAGGGGTTTTACAGGGGAGGAGTTATGAAAAACTGTTTTTT

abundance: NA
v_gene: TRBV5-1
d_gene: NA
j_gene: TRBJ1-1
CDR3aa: CASSSNRELRYTEAFF
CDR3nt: TGCGCCAGCAGCTCCAACAGGGAGTTGAGGTACACTGAAGCTTTCTTT

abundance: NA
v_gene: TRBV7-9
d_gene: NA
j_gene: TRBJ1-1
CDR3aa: CASSPSRPEAFF
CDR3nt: TGTGCCAGCAGCCCTTCGCGGCCTGAAGCTTTCTTT

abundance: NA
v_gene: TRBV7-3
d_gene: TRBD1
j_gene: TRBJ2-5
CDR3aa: CASSPTGQEETQYF
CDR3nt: TGTGCCAGCAGCCCTACGGGACAGGAAGAGACCCAGTACTTC

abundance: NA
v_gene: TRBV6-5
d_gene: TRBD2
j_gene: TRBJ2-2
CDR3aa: CASNSGRWGTGELFF
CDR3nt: TGTGCCAGCAATAGCGGGAGATGGGGCACCGGGGAGCTGTTTTTT

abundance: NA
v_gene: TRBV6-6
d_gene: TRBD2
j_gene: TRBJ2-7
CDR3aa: CASSRPGLALREQYF
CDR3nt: TGTGCCAGCAGTCGACCGGGACTAGCCCTACGCGAGCAGTACTTC

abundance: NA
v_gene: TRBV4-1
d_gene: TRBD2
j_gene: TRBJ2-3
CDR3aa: CASSQAPQGLGTDTQYF
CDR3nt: TGCGCCAGCAGCCAAGCCCCCCAGGGACTAGGCACAGATACGCAGTATTTT

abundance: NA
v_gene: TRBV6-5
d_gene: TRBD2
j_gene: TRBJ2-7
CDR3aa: CASSSLAGALYEQYF
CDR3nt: TGTGCCAGCAGTTCACTAGCGGGAGCACTCTACGAGCAGTACTTC